This T cell receptor (beta chain) was observed in a study of neurological immune-mediated disorders. Per sequencing run, 15-18 subjects together gave over 180 million TCR-beta sequences. In TCRdb, the 5' RACE reads were re-called with MiXCR into one record per CDR3 protein. Among approximately 82,000 distinct CDR3 sequences, about 2.5% were seen once, and the ten largest hold over 0.95%. Study-level points and caveats: HTLV-1-associated myelopathy showed the most TCR clonal expansion; multiple sclerosis the least, below healthy controls. One related-CDR3 cluster, identified by phylogenetic grouping, held the repertoires of 18 of 34 multiple sclerosis patients and was a possible signature.

Germline V gives CDR1 DFQATT, CDR2 SNEGSKA (reference sequence). CDR3 length: 13 amino acids. V trimming: 6 bases; J trimming: 4 bases; junction bases outside the gene matches: 6. Ten or more counts support this clonotype. Its antigen is still unknown. This chain uses TRBV20-1 with TRBJ2-1; 7 bases are a match to TRBD2. The specimen sequenced was PBMCs. The TCR originated in a woman aged 25 to 39 with multiple sclerosis. The CDR3 protein is CSALSGNYNEQFF. Here the CDR3 DNA reads TGCAGTGCCCTGAGCGGGAATTACAATGAGCAGTTCTTC.